The 21 T cell receptor beta chains listed next were all sequenced from one sample in a study of cytomegalovirus exposure and HLA in healthy donors. The PCR had 60 Vbeta and 13 Jbeta primers. Sequencing used immunoSEQ multiplex PCR; TCRdb keeps in-frame clones, though not all of them. The sample spans some 83,000 clones; the ten largest clones claim about 1.1%. The sample was PBMCs. The receptors were sampled from a woman aged 25 to 39 in good health and CMV-seronegative.

The chain recombines TRBV18 with TRBJ1-1; maybe TRBD1 (5 bases). Per the germline V gene, CDR1 is KGHSH and CDR2 is LQKENI. Trimming stripped 7 bases from V and 4 bases from J, with 13 bases between. The CDR3 is made up of 13 amino acids. The CDR3 here is CASFNDRGTEAFF. The DNA for the CDR3 is TGTGCCAGCTTTAATGACAGAGGCACTGAAGCTTTCTTT.

The chain uses TRBV6-1 and TRBJ2-5; 7 positions agree with TRBD1. Losses at the gene ends were 4 bases for V and 5 bases for J; bases not matched to a gene: 13. This CDR3 is built from 16 residues. The germline V gene encodes CDR1 MNHNS and CDR2 SASEGT. The CDR3 region is CASSGVKGAFVETQYF. CDR3 sequence (DNA): TGTGCCAGCAGTGGGGTAAAGGGGGCATTTGTGGAGACCCAGTACTTC.

V usage is TRBV4-1 and J usage is TRBJ1-4, with TRBD1 matching over 7 bases. The CDR3 is 18 residues long. V lost 2 bases to trimming and J lost 4 bases; unmatched junction nucleotides: 13. Germline values: CDR1 MGHRA, CDR2 YSYEKL. The CDR3 sequence: CASSQPLRGQRINEKLFF. The CDR3 DNA reads as TGCGCCAGCAGCCAACCCCTTCGGGGACAGAGAATTAATGAAAAACTGTTTTTT.

This chain connects TRBV19 to TRBJ1-1; no firm D call. Germline V gene data show CDR1 as LNHDA and CDR2 as SQIVND (reference sequence). The CDR3 covers 15 residues. Trimming shortened V by 6 bases and J by 1 base, and 15 bases separated the two germline ends. The CDR3 loop is CASSAIPRQNTEAFF. In DNA, the CDR3 is TGTGCCAGTAGCGCCATTCCCAGACAGAACACTGAAGCTTTCTTT.

This chain connects TRBV5-1 to TRBJ2-7, with 9 bases identical to TRBD1. Germline values: CDR1 SGHRS, CDR2 YFSETQ. The junction had 10 bases not matched to a gene; V was cut back by 4 bases and J by 5 bases. This CDR3 comprises 15 residues. CDR3 nucleotide sequence: TGCGCCAGCAGCAGCACCGGACAGGGGTGGGACGAGCAGTACTTC. As protein: CASSSTGQGWDEQYF.

The V and J genes are TRBV19 and TRBJ2-5, with D perhaps matching TRBD1 (5 bases). This CDR3 is 13 amino acids long. The germline V gene has CDR1 LNHDA and CDR2 SQIVND (reference sequence). The V end lost 5 bases, the J end lost 3 bases, and 10 bases lay between the germline ends. The CDR3 DNA is TGTGCCAGTAGTGACAGTGGAGAAGAGACCCAGTACTTC. Translated: CASSDSGEETQYF.

The chain links TRBV4-1 to TRBJ2-7; D is ambiguous. V gave up 3 bases and J gave up 0 bases, with 6 bases separating them. The CDR3 totals 13 residues. Germline assignment: CDR1 MGHRA and CDR2 YSYEKL. The CDR3 DNA is TGCGCCAGCAGCCACTCTGTCTCCTACGAGCAGTACTTC. As protein: CASSHSVSYEQYF.

The chain carries TRBV19 and TRBJ1-2, with D possibly TRBD1 on 5 matching bases. The CDR3 has 11 residues. V was cut by 5 bases and J by 4 bases, with 5 bases left in between. Germline V gene data show CDR1 as LNHDA and CDR2 as SQIVND (reference sequence). Here the CDR3 reads CASSDSYGYTF. The CDR3 region has the DNA TGTGCCAGTAGTGACAGCTATGGCTACACCTTC.

The CDR3 sequence is CASSFQGTAEAFF. Here the CDR3 DNA reads TGTGCCAGCAGCTTCCAGGGAACCGCTGAAGCTTTCTTT. J is TRBJ1-1 and V is TRBV5-4, with D maybe TRBD1 (5 bases). The CDR3 totals 13 residues. V dropped 2 bases and J dropped 6 bases, with 11 bases sitting between them. CDR1 SGHNT and CDR2 YYREEE come from the germline V gene (reference sequence).

The chain combines TRBV27 with TRBJ2-2; 9 nucleotides line up with TRBD2. V dropped 2 bases and J dropped 6; count of bases not matched to a gene: 4. Per germline, CDR1 MNHEY and CDR2 SMNVEV (reference sequence). This CDR3 spans 15 amino acids. The CDR3 nucleotides read TGTGCCAGCAGTTTAGGCGGGGGGGCCGCCGGGGAGCTGTTTTTT. Amino acid sequence: CASSLGGGAAGELFF.

V and J are TRBV5-1 and TRBJ2-5; the match to TRBD1 covers 9 bases. The CDR3 is 15 residues long. The germline gives CDR1 SGHRS, CDR2 YFSETQ. V shed 0 bases, J shed 2 bases, and the junction held 2 bases outside the gene matches. CDR3 DNA: TGCGCCAGCAGCTTGGGACAGGGGGGGCAAGAGACCCAGTACTTC. Protein product: CASSLGQGGQETQYF.

The chain carries TRBV7-6 and TRBJ1-1; a possible D gene is TRBD1 (5 bases). The CDR3 contains 15 residues. Germline values: CDR1 SGHVS, CDR2 FNYEAQ. The ends were cut back, 2 bases at V and 1 base at J, with 11 bases in the middle. The CDR3 reads CASSLQAGTNTEAFF. CDR3 bases: TGTGCCAGCAGCTTACAGGCGGGGACGAACACTGAAGCTTTCTTT.

The CDR3: CSASLRGSDTQYF. In DNA form, the CDR3 reads TGCAGCGCATCCCTCAGGGGATCAGATACGCAGTATTTT. This chain links TRBV29-1 with TRBJ2-3; D is perhaps TRBD1 (6 bases). CDR1 and CDR2 (germline): SQVTM, ANQGSEA. The CDR3 spans 13 residues. Trimming cost V 7 bases and J 4 bases, with 15 bases left between them.

The chain uses TRBV19 and TRBJ1-5, with 7 bases lining up with TRBD1. CDR1 and CDR2 from the germline V gene are LNHDA and SQIVND (reference sequence). The length of the CDR3 is 13 residues. J lost 10 bases, V lost 6 bases, and 9 bases had no gene match. CDR3 nucleotides: TGTGCCAGTAGCTGGGACAGTAGTCGTCCCCAGCATTTT. Translated, it gives CASSWDSSRPQHF.

The chain is built from TRBV5-4 and TRBJ1-2, with D tentatively TRBD1 (6 bases). The length of the CDR3 is 14 residues. CDR1 is SGHNT, CDR2 YYREEE, per germline (reference sequence). The ends were cut back, 4 bases at V and 5 bases at J, with 15 bases in the middle. This chain's CDR3 is CASSPGTFQYGYTF. The CDR3 DNA reads as TGTGCCAGCAGCCCAGGGACATTTCAGTATGGCTACACCTTC.

The chain links TRBV11-2 to TRBJ2-7; TRBD1 agrees at 8 bases. Unmatched junction bases numbered 6, after V lost 5 bases and J lost 3 bases. The germline V gene encodes CDR1 SGHAT and CDR2 FQNNGV. This CDR3 is built from 14 residues. CDR3 sequence (DNA): TGTGCCAGCAGCCCCAGGGGGCTCCGCTACGAGCAGTACTTC. The encoded protein is CASSPRGLRYEQYF.

The chain employs TRBV5-4 and TRBJ2-1; a weak D match, TRBD1 (6 bases). There are 16 residues in the CDR3. V shed 2 bases and J shed 10 bases, with 22 bases lying between them. Germline V CDR1 and CDR2: SGHNT, YYREEE (reference sequence). CDR3 bases: TGTGCCAGCAGCTTCGTGGGGGCCCCCCCTTCATGGGAGCAGTTCTTC. It encodes CASSFVGAPPSWEQFF.

This chain uses TRBV7-2 with TRBJ1-2, with 9 nucleotides matching TRBD1. Looked up from germline, CDR1 is SGHTA and CDR2 is FQGNSA. V was pared by 3 bases and J by 3 bases, with 5 bases of the junction left unmatched. The CDR3 length is 15 residues. The CDR3 region has the DNA TGTGCCAGCAGCTTTAACAGGGGGCTCCACTATGGCTACACCTTC. Translated: CASSFNRGLHYGYTF.

The CDR3 DNA follows: TGTGCCTGGCAGGAGGCGCCCCACGCTGAAGCTTTCTTT. It yields the protein CAWQEAPHAEAFF. The chain is built from TRBV30 and TRBJ1-1; D gene uncertain. Trimming cost V 5 bases and J 6 bases, with 16 bases left between them. The CDR3 totals 13 residues. The germline CDR1 and CDR2 sequences are GTSNPN and SVGIG (reference sequence).

The chain uses TRBV5-6 and TRBJ2-1; no definite D call. Germline V gene sequence: CDR1 SGHDT, CDR2 YYEEEE. This CDR3 contains 13 residues. Trimming shortened V by 0 bases and J by 5 bases, and 6 bases separated the two germline ends. The CDR3 protein is CASSLALNNEQFF. The CDR3 nucleotides are TGTGCCAGCAGCTTGGCACTAAACAATGAGCAGTTCTTC.

This rearrangement joins TRBV6-5 to TRBJ1-1; D is perhaps TRBD1 (6 bases). The CDR3 is 13 amino acids. V lost 5 bases, J lost 0 bases, and 7 bases lay in between. CDR1 and CDR2 from the germline V gene are MNHEY and SVGAGI. The CDR3 DNA follows: TGTGCCAGCAGTCGACAGGTGAACACTGAAGCTTTCTTT. Protein sequence: CASSRQVNTEAFF.